This record looks at one T cell receptor (beta chain) sequence and its context. The antigen remains undetermined. This sample was taken from a study of cytomegalovirus exposure and HLA in healthy donors. Findings and caveats of the study: CMV antigen specificity of a few CMV-associated chains was confirmed in vitro. Cytomegalovirus association was assigned to under 200 TCR beta chains. Further analysis was carried out later, and it showed several of the most significant clusters appearing linked to common viral pathogens.

V shed 4 bases, J shed 5 bases, and the junction held 6 bases outside the gene matches. Per the germline V gene, CDR1 is KGHSH and CDR2 is LQKENI. The CDR3 length is 14 residues. Vbeta (60) and Jbeta (13) primers were used in the PCR. Clones were read by immunoSEQ multiplex PCR, and TCRdb kept only the in-frame ones, dropping some. The sample lists fewer than 150,000 clones, 70% to 85% occurring once. Sequenced input: PBMCs. The chain has TRBV18 and TRBJ1-2; 8 bases agree with TRBD1. The source of this sequence is a woman aged 45-59 years in good health and CMV-seropositive. CDR3 amino acids: CASSHRQGTYGYTF. The CDR3 DNA sequence: TGTGCCAGCTCACACAGACAGGGGACTTATGGCTACACCTTC.